One T cell receptor beta chain is described in this entry. The entry originates in a study of blood T cell repertoires in COVID-19. Germline V gives CDR1 KGHSH, CDR2 LQKENI. Trimming took off 4 bases at V and 1 base at J, with 10 bases between the two ends. This CDR3 comprises 14 residues. Sequencing was performed with immunoSEQ multiplex PCR; in TCRdb, only in-frame clones are kept and a portion is missing. Among 350,000 to 500,000 clones, about 88% were seen once, and the ten largest hold around 1.5%. The receptor was derived from a young woman who had been exposed to COVID-19. The chain is built from TRBV18 and TRBJ1-1; D gene ambiguous. The sample was PBMCs or T cells enriched from blood (not recorded which). In nucleotides, the CDR3 is TGTGCCAGCTCACTTTTCTCAGAGAACACTGAAGCTTTCTTT. Protein sequence: CASSLFSENTEAFF.